A single sample gave rise to the 27 T cell receptor beta chains below, sequenced in a study of OX40 agonist ivuxolimab in advanced cancers. The assay was immunoSEQ multiplex PCR, and TCRdb's table has in-frame clones only and misses some. The table has tens of thousands of clones, over 90% seen once. Sequencing used CD4+ or CD8+ T cells sorted from blood, obtained in a trial of the OX40 agonist ivuxolimab. Every receptor here comes from an adult with an advanced solid tumor such as melanoma, head and neck, liver or kidney cancer.

The chain couples TRBV6-5 to TRBJ1-5; D ambiguous. V lost 8 bases to trimming and J lost 5 bases, with 19 bases between them. This CDR3 region has 15 residues. Germline values: CDR1 MNHEY, CDR2 SVGAGI. The CDR3 region has the DNA TGTGCCAGCGGAGAATCGATGGAAGCTGATCAGCCCCAGCATTTT. Amino acids: CASGESMEADQPQHF.

This chain connects TRBV7-8 to TRBJ2-3; 12 nucleotides line up with TRBD2. This CDR3 region has 15 residues. The junction had 3 bases not matched to a gene; V was cut back by 5 bases and J by 3 bases. The V gene's germline CDR1 is SGHVS and CDR2 FQNEAQ. The CDR3 region has the DNA TGTGCCAGCAGCAAACTAGCGGGAGGTACAGATACGCAGTATTTT. Translation: CASSKLAGGTDTQYF.

The chain has TRBV6-5 and TRBJ1-4; 7 bases fit TRBD1. The V gene's germline CDR1 is MNHEY and CDR2 SVGAGI. The ends lost 4 bases at V and 5 bases at J; junction bases unmatched: 10. CDR3 length equals 16 residues. The CDR3 reads CASSFTKDRLNEKLFF. The CDR3 region has the DNA TGTGCCAGCAGTTTTACTAAGGACAGGTTAAATGAAAAACTGTTTTTT.

The V and J genes are TRBV7-9 and TRBJ2-7; a possible D gene is TRBD2 (6 bases). Trimming cost V 7 bases and J 2 bases, with 12 bases left between them. CDR3 length: 13 amino acids. The germline V gene encodes CDR1 SEHNR and CDR2 FQNEAQ (reference sequence). The CDR3 DNA follows: TGTGCCAGCACCGGGACTGAGACCTACGAGCAGTACTTC. Amino acid sequence: CASTGTETYEQYF.

This sequence joins TRBV4-1 and TRBJ2-1; 8 bases map to TRBD2. V dropped 0 bases and J dropped 6; count of bases not matched to a gene: 4. Germline V gene lookup returns CDR1 MGHRA and CDR2 YSYEKL. The CDR3 is made up of 15 amino acids. The CDR3 nucleotides read TGCGCCAGCAGCCAAGACCTCGGGACTAGCAATGAGCAGTTCTTC. Its translation is CASSQDLGTSNEQFF.

V and J are TRBV29-1 and TRBJ2-2; 9 bases line up with TRBD2. Germline CDR1 is SQVTM and CDR2 is ANQGSEA. The trim removed 4 bases at V and 2 bases at J, leaving 11 bases unmatched. CDR3 length equals 17 residues. CDR3 in DNA: TGCAGCGTTGGTGTCGCTAGCGGGAATCCAAACACCGGGGAGCTGTTTTTT. Amino acid sequence: CSVGVASGNPNTGELFF.

This chain joins TRBV5-6 and TRBJ1-1, with D tentatively TRBD1 (5 bases). CDR1 and CDR2 (germline): SGHDT, YYEEEE. The CDR3 is 16 residues long. Trimming removed 4 bases from V and 1 base from J, with 17 bases in between. CDR3 sequence (DNA): TGTGCCAGCAGCCGTACTCGACTTGGGGGGAACACTGAAGCTTTCTTT. It specifies CASSRTRLGGNTEAFF. The full variable domain, completed using reference TRBV5-6 and TRBJ1-1, is DAGVTQSPTHLIKTRGQQVTLRCSPKSGHDTVSWYQQALGQGPQFIFQYYEEEERQRGNFPDRFSGHQFPNYSSELNVNALLLGDSALYLCASSRTRLGGNTEAFFGQGTRLTVV.

This clone showed up just once. The chain uses TRBV15 and TRBJ2-7, with 7 positions matching TRBD2. The CDR3 covers 21 residues. The ends lost 0 bases at V and 2 bases at J; junction bases unmatched: 22. Germline lookup yields CDR1 LNHNV and CDR2 YYDKDF (reference sequence). This CDR3 is CATSRDPSWVGLSGETYEQYF. In nucleotides, the CDR3 is TGTGCCACCAGCAGAGATCCTAGTTGGGTCGGGCTCAGCGGGGAAACCTACGAGCAGTACTTC.

This clone was seen only once. The chain employs TRBV29-1 and TRBJ1-1; D not certain. The CDR3 runs 13 residues. V gave up 2 bases and J gave up 1 base, with 8 bases separating them. Germline-derived CDR1 and CDR2 are SQVTM and ANQGSEA. The CDR3 bases are TGCAGCGTTGAATGGGCCCCGAACACTGAAGCTTTCTTT. Its translation: CSVEWAPNTEAFF.

The chain links TRBV5-5 to TRBJ1-2; D is ambiguous. The germline CDR1 and CDR2 sequences are SGHKS and YYEKEE (reference sequence). Trimming shortened V by 4 bases and J by 10 bases, and 11 bases separated the two germline ends. The CDR3 spans 11 residues. Here the CDR3 DNA reads TGTGCCAGCAGCCACAGTTCTTTCTACACCTTC. This gives the protein CASSHSSFYTF.

V is TRBV5-6 and J is TRBJ2-6, with D possibly matching TRBD2 (5 bases). CDR1 SGHDT and CDR2 YYEEEE come from the germline V gene. Trimming left V 4 bases short and J 4 bases short, with 24 bases between. There are 19 residues in the CDR3. CDR3 nucleotides: TGTGCCAGCAGCCCCCCCCCATTTATGAGGGAACGAGGGGCCAACGTCCTGACTTTC. Translated, it gives CASSPPPFMRERGANVLTF.

The chain combines TRBV9 with TRBJ2-5; TRBD2 aligns across 12 bases. V shed 0 bases and J 4 bases; nucleotides not matched to a gene: 4. CDR1 and CDR2 (germline): SGDLS, YYNGEE. The CDR3 is 16 residues long. This CDR3 is CASSVELAGGRETQYF. CDR3 bases: TGTGCCAGCAGCGTAGAACTAGCGGGAGGAAGAGAGACCCAGTACTTC.

In its sample, this clone was seen once. The rearrangement joins TRBV21-1 to TRBJ1-3; the table's D call of TRBD1 was not tested on the DNA. TRBV21-1 is noted as a pseudogene. The CDR3 runs 16 residues. In DNA, the CDR3 is TGTGCCAGCAGCCTTGGACAGGCCTCTGCTGGAAACACCATATATTTT. The encoded protein is CASSLGQASAGNTIYF.

The chain employs TRBV4-2 and TRBJ2-1, with D perhaps TRBD2 (5 bases). Trimming pared 0 bases from V and 1 base from J, leaving 13 bases between. CDR1 is LGHNA and CDR2 is YNFKEQ in the germline V gene. This CDR3 is built from 17 residues. CDR3 loop: CASSQDLSGRSYNEQFF. The CDR3, as DNA: TGTGCCAGCAGCCAAGATCTAAGCGGAAGATCCTACAATGAGCAGTTCTTC.

The chain carries TRBV4-2 and TRBJ2-2, with D uncertain. Between the trimmed V and J ends, which lost 0 bases and 4 bases, there was a span of 9 bases. The CDR3 spans 15 residues. In germline, CDR1 is LGHNA, CDR2 YNFKEQ. The CDR3 DNA reads TGTGCCAGCAGCCAAGACCACCGTACCACCGGGGAGCTGTTTTTT. Its protein is CASSQDHRTTGELFF.

This clone appeared once. DNA of the CDR3: TGTGCCAGCAGCTCCCAGGGCCGGTGGAATGAAAAACTGTTTTTT. This sequence encodes CASSSQGRWNEKLFF. The J gene is TRBJ1-4, the V gene TRBV28, with TRBD1 as a possible D gene (5 bases). The ends were cut back, 6 bases at V and 5 bases at J, with 16 bases in the middle. The V gene's germline CDR1 is MDHEN and CDR2 SYDVKM. This CDR3 is built from 15 residues.

The CDR3 region is CASSLQLAGGNQYEQYF. In DNA form, the CDR3 reads TGTGCCAGCAGCTTACAACTAGCGGGAGGAAACCAGTACGAGCAGTACTTC. V usage is TRBV7-3 and J usage is TRBJ2-7; 12 positions agree with TRBD2. The ends lost 2 bases at V and 4 bases at J; junction bases unmatched: 9. Germline-derived CDR1 and CDR2 are SGHTA and FQGTGA. There are 17 residues in the CDR3.

The gene calls are TRBV9 and TRBJ1-1, with a possible D match to TRBD1 (6 bases). The V end was cut by 3 bases, the J end by 6 bases, with 12 bases between. This CDR3 has 13 residues. Germline CDR1 SGDLS, CDR2 YYNGEE. The CDR3 reads CASSGTGSAEAFF. The CDR3 DNA is TGTGCCAGCAGCGGCACAGGGTCGGCTGAAGCTTTCTTT.

The chain uses TRBV21-1 and TRBJ1-5; the table's TRBD1 call for D was not verified on the DNA. TRBV21-1 is a pseudogene locus. The CDR3 loop spans 14 amino acids. The CDR3 region has the DNA TGTGCCTCTACGACAGGGAGTTTGGATCAGCCCCAGCATTTT. It translates to CASTTGSLDQPQHF.

The CDR3 spells CASSEHPTTEAFF. The CDR3 nucleotides are TGTGCCAGCTCCGAGCACCCAACCACTGAAGCTTTCTTT. V and J are TRBV9 and TRBJ1-1; the D is unclear. CDR3 length: 13 residues. The germline CDR1 and CDR2 sequences are SGDLS and YYNGEE. Trimming cost V 7 bases and J 4 bases, with 14 bases left between them.

The chain couples TRBV28 to TRBJ1-1, with no clear D. V gave up 6 bases and J gave up 7 bases, with 24 bases separating them. CDR1 MDHEN and CDR2 SYDVKM come from the germline V gene. The CDR3 loop spans 16 amino acids. The CDR3 DNA sequence: TGTGCCAGCAGACCTTACTCGGACCCCCGTGGGAGTGAAGCTTTCTTT. Its protein is CASRPYSDPRGSEAFF. Together with reference TRBV28 and TRBJ1-1, the CDR3 gives the full variable domain: DVKVTQSSRYLVKRTGEKVFLECVQDMDHENMFWYRQDPGLGLRLIYFSYDVKMKEKGDIPEGYSVSREKKERFSLILESASTNQTSMYLCASRPYSDPRGSEAFFGQGTRLTVV.

This chain connects TRBV5-6 to TRBJ2-7; TRBD2 might be the D (5 bases). CDR3 length equals 14 residues. Germline assignment: CDR1 SGHDT and CDR2 YYEEEE. Trimming took off 4 bases at V and 6 bases at J, with 17 bases between the two ends. CDR3 sequence: CASSLDLIAGEQYF. The CDR3 DNA reads TGTGCCAGCAGCCTCGACCTCATCGCGGGCGAGCAGTACTTC.

The J gene is TRBJ1-1, the V gene TRBV9; 7 nucleotides line up with TRBD1. The germline V gene has CDR1 SGDLS and CDR2 YYNGEE. The CDR3 runs to 15 residues. Germline trimming cut 3 bases from V and 5 bases from J; bases unmatched to any gene: 10. The CDR3 loop reads CASSGGAGGWTEAFF. In nucleotides, the CDR3 is TGTGCCAGCAGCGGTGGGGCAGGGGGATGGACTGAAGCTTTCTTT.

V and J are TRBV7-6 and TRBJ2-3; D may be TRBD1 (6 bases). With 0 bases removed from V and 1 base from J, the gap between germline ends came to 14 bases. The CDR3 covers 17 residues. Per germline, CDR1 SGHVS and CDR2 FNYEAQ. This CDR3 reads CASSLALWDTRTDTQYF. The CDR3 nucleotides are TGTGCCAGCAGCTTAGCTCTTTGGGACACCCGCACAGATACGCAGTATTTT.

The chain couples TRBV19 to TRBJ1-2; D may be TRBD1 (5 bases). The CDR3 sequence is 13 residues long. V gave up 7 bases and J gave up 3 bases, with 12 bases separating them. CDR1 LNHDA and CDR2 SQIVND come from the germline V gene (reference sequence). This CDR3 is CASTQTDYYGYTF. The CDR3 coding sequence is TGTGCCAGTACCCAGACAGATTACTATGGCTACACCTTC.

The chain employs TRBV6-6 and TRBJ2-3, with D tentatively TRBD1 (5 bases). The CDR3 has 16 amino acids. Germline V CDR1 and CDR2: MNHNY, SVGAGI (reference sequence). V lost 7 bases and J lost 3, with 20 bases in between. The CDR3 bases are TGTGCCAGCACCCCCGCATCGGCAGGGTTAACAGATACGCAGTATTTT. Its protein product is CASTPASAGLTDTQYF.

This clone was recorded only once. V is TRBV5-4 and J is TRBJ1-2; D is possibly TRBD1 (6 bases). Germline V gene lookup returns CDR1 SGHNT and CDR2 YYREEE (reference sequence). The CDR3 consists of 12 residues. Deletions cut 2 bases from V and 7 bases from J, with 9 bases between. In DNA, the CDR3 is TGTGCCAGCAGCTTACAGGGCTCTGGCTACACCTTC. Its translation is CASSLQGSGYTF.